Listed below are T cell receptor beta chains from one sample, sequenced in a study of CD8 T cells in Susac syndrome. One entry per CDR3 protein results from TCRdb running MiXCR on the immunoSEQ multiplex PCR reads. The table has 300,000 or so distinct CDR3 sequences, 90% to 95% seen once; the top ten hold over 0.05%. The specimen sequenced was CD4+ T cells from PBMCs. The receptors stem from a human donor with multiple sclerosis. Each CDR3 is given without its conserved first and last residue. The order of the fields is V gene, CDR3 protein.

V gene: TRBV7-2
CDR3 protein: ASSPGLRSNQPQH

V gene: TRBV30
CDR3 protein: AWSEGAVGNTIY

V gene: TRBV5-1
CDR3 protein: ASSMAQGANTEAF

V gene: TRBV7-9
CDR3 protein: ASSLGGLPGEKLF

V gene: TRBV19
CDR3 protein: ASTLDRGFSEPQH

V gene: TRBV29-1
CDR3 protein: SVGTSGIYEQY

V gene: TRBV6-5
CDR3 protein: ASSPLAGEETQY

V gene: TRBV29-1
CDR3 protein: SVSEGGSTEAF

V gene: TRBV2
CDR3 protein: ASRPGLAGGRETQY

V gene: TRBV12-3/TRBV12-4
CDR3 protein: ASRRLAGITDTQY

V gene: TRBV20-1
CDR3 protein: SAREPRAGY

V gene: TRBV12-3/TRBV12-4
CDR3 protein: ASRLSGGNTGELF

V gene: TRBV29-1
CDR3 protein: SVRDTRGGEQF

V gene: TRBV6-6
CDR3 protein: ASSYTDGEQY

V gene: TRBV29-1
CDR3 protein: SVALTGAPNIQY

V gene: TRBV12-3/TRBV12-4
CDR3 protein: ASSSGQVALNYGYT

V gene: TRBV11-2
CDR3 protein: ASSLGWSTDTQY

V gene: TRBV6-2/TRBV6-3
CDR3 protein: ASKERARPHEQY

V gene: TRBV5-1
CDR3 protein: ASSLRTDAYNEQF

V gene: TRBV30
CDR3 protein: AWAQDTQY

V gene: TRBV9
CDR3 protein: ASGISSRDEQF

V gene: TRBV7-2
CDR3 protein: ASSFSPGSGTEAF

V gene: TRBV14
CDR3 protein: ASSNDTRNEKLF

V gene: TRBV5-1
CDR3 protein: ASSILGAPDTQY

V gene: TRBV30
CDR3 protein: AWSQQGHTEAF

V gene: TRBV7-9
CDR3 protein: ASSPLRGNYGYT

V gene: TRBV20-1
CDR3 protein: SARENGRALRNEQF

V gene: TRBV7-3
CDR3 protein: ASSLFRGPEQF

V gene: TRBV29-1
CDR3 protein: SVLGQGTYEQY

V gene: TRBV29-1
CDR3 protein: SAASSEGLEQY

V gene: TRBV6-5
CDR3 protein: ASSYSEGGVSHEQF

V gene: TRBV15
CDR3 protein: ATSRGLRDISYNEQF

V gene: TRBV3-1
CDR3 protein: ASSQDLGKHDEAF

V gene: TRBV6-1
CDR3 protein: ASSERGKNIQY

V gene: TRBV7-2
CDR3 protein: ASRYGQGPTEAF

V gene: TRBV2
CDR3 protein: ASRVTGGKLF

V gene: TRBV2
CDR3 protein: ASTRLDSYNSPLH

V gene: TRBV25-1
CDR3 protein: ASNEPGQGAPEAF

V gene: TRBV5-1
CDR3 protein: ASSFRGKGDTQY

V gene: TRBV5-1
CDR3 protein: ASSTSDTVNQAF

V gene: TRBV20-1
CDR3 protein: SAREGTNYGYT

V gene: TRBV6-5
CDR3 protein: ASSYYGTSTDTQY

V gene: TRBV15
CDR3 protein: ATSRGGAGRLTDTQY

V gene: TRBV24-1
CDR3 protein: ATSSGTGGYSNQPQH

V gene: TRBV28
CDR3 protein: ASSSIGPYGYT

V gene: TRBV5-4
CDR3 protein: ASSLGPGGFREQF

V gene: TRBV20-1
CDR3 protein: SAQALTEAF

V gene: TRBV29-1
CDR3 protein: SVDPGHMNTEAF

V gene: TRBV6-2/TRBV6-3
CDR3 protein: ASSSWGGTDNEQF